The rows below give T cell receptor beta chains drawn from one sample of a study of blood T cell repertoires in COVID-19. The data were produced by immunoSEQ multiplex PCR, yet TCRdb's version contains in-frame clones alone and is incomplete. The sample includes roughly 280,000 clones, 75% to 90% of them seen just once. The sample comprised PBMCs or T cells enriched from blood (not recorded which). The receptors derive from a woman between 18 and 29 years old who had recovered from COVID-19. CDR3s include the opening cysteine and the closing phenylalanine or tryptophan. The order of the fields is D gene, V gene, J gene, CDR3 length, clone size, CDR3 DNA, CDR3 protein. A D gene is named only where the DNA matches it firmly. Part of the rows lack a size; the others show once, few, many or a class for expanded clones.

d_call: .; v_call: TRBV3-1/TRBV3-2; j_call: TRBJ2-1; cdr3_length: 12; clone_size: .; cdr3_nt: TGTGCCAGCAGCCAACAGGGCGTTGAGCAGTTCTTC; cdr3_aa: CASSQQGVEQFF
d_call: .; v_call: TRBV27; j_call: TRBJ1-2; cdr3_length: 13; clone_size: few; cdr3_nt: TGTGCCAGCAGACCCACTATTAACTATGGCTACACCTTC; cdr3_aa: CASRPTINYGYTF
d_call: .; v_call: TRBV9; j_call: TRBJ2-3; cdr3_length: 15; clone_size: .; cdr3_nt: TGTGCCAGCAGCGTAAGGGGGAGCCTCCCAGATACGCAGTATTTT; cdr3_aa: CASSVRGSLPDTQYF
d_call: TRBD1; v_call: TRBV3-1/TRBV3-2; j_call: TRBJ2-3; cdr3_length: 16; clone_size: .; cdr3_nt: TGTGCCAGCAGCCAAGAGGGGACAGGGGGTACAGATACGCAGTATTTT; cdr3_aa: CASSQEGTGGTDTQYF
d_call: .; v_call: TRBV7-9; j_call: TRBJ1-1; cdr3_length: 12; clone_size: .; cdr3_nt: TGTGCCAGCAGCCTACAGGGTCTGTCCGCTTTCTTT; cdr3_aa: CASSLQGLSAFF
d_call: .; v_call: TRBV6-5; j_call: TRBJ2-4; cdr3_length: 12; clone_size: .; cdr3_nt: TGTGCCAGCAGTCCCGACAGGAACATTCAGTACTTC; cdr3_aa: CASSPDRNIQYF
d_call: TRBD1; v_call: TRBV28; j_call: TRBJ1-2; cdr3_length: 19; clone_size: .; cdr3_nt: TGTGCCAGCAGTTTCAGCCCGAACACCCAACTACAGGGGAATCATGGCTACACCTTC; cdr3_aa: CASSFSPNTQLQGNHGYTF
d_call: TRBD1; v_call: TRBV5-4; j_call: TRBJ2-2; cdr3_length: 16; clone_size: .; cdr3_nt: TGTGCCAGCAGCTCGATACGGACAGGTGGCACCGGGGAGCTGTTTTTT; cdr3_aa: CASSSIRTGGTGELFF
d_call: TRBD1; v_call: TRBV2; j_call: TRBJ1-2; cdr3_length: 13; clone_size: .; cdr3_nt: TGTGCCAGCACTATAAGGGGGCCGGCGGGCTACACCTTC; cdr3_aa: CASTIRGPAGYTF
d_call: .; v_call: TRBV12-3/TRBV12-4; j_call: TRBJ1-4; cdr3_length: 13; clone_size: .; cdr3_nt: TGTGCCAGCAGTTTGGGACAAGGTGAAAAACTGTTTTTT; cdr3_aa: CASSLGQGEKLFF
d_call: TRBD1; v_call: TRBV9; j_call: TRBJ1-3; cdr3_length: 17; clone_size: .; cdr3_nt: TGTGCCAGCAGCGTGAACATGGGACAGGGATCTGGAAACACCATATATTTT; cdr3_aa: CASSVNMGQGSGNTIYF
d_call: TRBD2; v_call: TRBV6-5; j_call: TRBJ2-3; cdr3_length: 14; clone_size: .; cdr3_nt: TGTGCCAGCAGCGGGACTAGCGGCACAGATACGCAGTATTTT; cdr3_aa: CASSGTSGTDTQYF
d_call: .; v_call: TRBV14; j_call: TRBJ2-1; cdr3_length: 12; clone_size: .; cdr3_nt: TGTGCCAGCAGCCAAGGGCGGTATGAGCAGTTCTTC; cdr3_aa: CASSQGRYEQFF
d_call: .; v_call: TRBV27; j_call: TRBJ2-7; cdr3_length: 12; clone_size: .; cdr3_nt: TGTGCCAGCAGTCCTGACAGAGGCGAGCAGTACTTC; cdr3_aa: CASSPDRGEQYF
d_call: .; v_call: TRBV7-2; j_call: TRBJ1-1; cdr3_length: 15; clone_size: .; cdr3_nt: TGTGCCAGCAGCTTGGGCGAAGACATGAACACTGAAGCTTTCTTT; cdr3_aa: CASSLGEDMNTEAFF
d_call: .; v_call: TRBV6-5; j_call: TRBJ2-1; cdr3_length: 15; clone_size: .; cdr3_nt: TGTGCCAGCATTTGGGGGGACTTAGCCTACAATGAGCAGTTCTTC; cdr3_aa: CASIWGDLAYNEQFF
d_call: .; v_call: TRBV19; j_call: TRBJ2-7; cdr3_length: 13; clone_size: .; cdr3_nt: TGTGCCAGTAGTATTGGATGGGCCGTCGAGCAGTACTTC; cdr3_aa: CASSIGWAVEQYF
d_call: .; v_call: TRBV9; j_call: TRBJ2-6; cdr3_length: 15; clone_size: .; cdr3_nt: TGTGCCAGCAGCCCTCGGGTTCCCGGGGCCAACGTCCTGACTTTC; cdr3_aa: CASSPRVPGANVLTF
d_call: TRBD1; v_call: TRBV5-1; j_call: TRBJ2-4; cdr3_length: 14; clone_size: few; cdr3_nt: TGCGCCAGCAGCTTGGGACAGGGAATGGACATTCAGTACTTC; cdr3_aa: CASSLGQGMDIQYF
d_call: TRBD2; v_call: TRBV11-3; j_call: TRBJ2-1; cdr3_length: 16; clone_size: .; cdr3_nt: TGTGCCAGCAGCTTAGAAGCTAGCGGGGGGCAAAATGAGCAGTTCTTC; cdr3_aa: CASSLEASGGQNEQFF